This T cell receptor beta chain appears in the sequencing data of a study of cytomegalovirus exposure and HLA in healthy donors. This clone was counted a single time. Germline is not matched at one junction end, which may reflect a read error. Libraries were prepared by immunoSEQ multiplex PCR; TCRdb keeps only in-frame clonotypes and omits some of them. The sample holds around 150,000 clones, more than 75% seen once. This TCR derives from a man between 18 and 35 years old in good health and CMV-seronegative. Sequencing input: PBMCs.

DNA for the CDR3: TGTGCTAGCAGCCTAGGGACACCATCCGACTCTGGGGCCAACGTCCTGACTTTC. Protein: CASSLGTPSDSGANVLTF. The chain combines TRBV7-7 with TRBJ2-6, with D perhaps TRBD1 (6 bases). The CDR3 totals 18 residues. Germline CDR1 SSHAT, CDR2 FNYEAQ (reference sequence).